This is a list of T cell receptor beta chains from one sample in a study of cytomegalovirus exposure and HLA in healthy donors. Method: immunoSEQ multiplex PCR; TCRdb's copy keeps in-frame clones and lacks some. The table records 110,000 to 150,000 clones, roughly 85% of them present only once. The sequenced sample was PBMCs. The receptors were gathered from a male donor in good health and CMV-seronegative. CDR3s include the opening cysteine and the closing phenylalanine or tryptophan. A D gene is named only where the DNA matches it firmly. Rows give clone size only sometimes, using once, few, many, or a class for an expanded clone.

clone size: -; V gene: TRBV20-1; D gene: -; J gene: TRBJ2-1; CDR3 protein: CSANQGIEQFF; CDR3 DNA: TGCAGTGCGAATCAGGGAATAGAGCAGTTCTTC
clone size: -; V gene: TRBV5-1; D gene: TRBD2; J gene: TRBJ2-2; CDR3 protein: CASALAGGPGRTGELFF; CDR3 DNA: TGCGCCAGCGCACTAGCGGGAGGGCCGGGGCGCACCGGGGAGCTGTTTTTT
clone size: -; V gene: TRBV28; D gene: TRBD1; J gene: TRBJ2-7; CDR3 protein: CASRDRGLPTSYEQYF; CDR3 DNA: TGTGCCAGCAGGGACAGGGGGTTGCCTACCTCCTACGAGCAGTACTTC
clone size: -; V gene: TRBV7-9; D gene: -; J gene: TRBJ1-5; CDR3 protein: CASSLATAAPQHF; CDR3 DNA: TGTGCCAGCAGCTTAGCGACGGCGGCTCCCCAGCATTTT
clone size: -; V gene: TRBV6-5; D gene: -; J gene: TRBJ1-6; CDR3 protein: CASRQQGYNSPLHF; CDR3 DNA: TGTGCCAGCAGGCAGCAGGGTTATAATTCACCCCTCCACTTT
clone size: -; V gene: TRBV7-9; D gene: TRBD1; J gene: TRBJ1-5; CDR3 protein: CASSRGGTGAQPQHF; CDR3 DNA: TGTGCCAGCAGCCGGGGCGGAACAGGGGCTCAGCCCCAGCATTTT
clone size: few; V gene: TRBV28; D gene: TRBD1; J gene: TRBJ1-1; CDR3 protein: CASSLFGQGARAAFF; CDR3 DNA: TGTGCCAGCAGTTTATTTGGACAGGGGGCGCGGGCAGCTTTCTTT
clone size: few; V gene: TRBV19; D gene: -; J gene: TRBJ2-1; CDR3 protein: CASSSPPPGYHYNEQFF; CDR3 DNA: TGTGCCAGTAGTAGCCCACCCCCAGGTTACCATTACAATGAGCAGTTCTTC
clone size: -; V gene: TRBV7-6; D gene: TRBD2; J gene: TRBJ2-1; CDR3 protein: CASSSSGGYNEQFF; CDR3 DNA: TGTGCCAGCAGCTCAAGCGGGGGGTACAATGAGCAGTTCTTC
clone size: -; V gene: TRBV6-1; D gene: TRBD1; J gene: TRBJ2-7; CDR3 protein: CASSATGTAYSYEQYF; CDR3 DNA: TGTGCCAGCAGTGCAACCGGGACAGCTTACTCCTACGAGCAGTACTTC
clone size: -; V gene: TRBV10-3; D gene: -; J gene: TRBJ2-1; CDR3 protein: CAISEQGYEQFF; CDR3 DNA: TGTGCCATCAGTGAGCAGGGTTATGAGCAGTTCTTC
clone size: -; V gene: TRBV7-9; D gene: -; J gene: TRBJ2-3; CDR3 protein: CASSLEDRNTDTQYF; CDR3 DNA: TGTGCCAGCAGCTTAGAAGACAGGAACACAGATACGCAGTATTTT
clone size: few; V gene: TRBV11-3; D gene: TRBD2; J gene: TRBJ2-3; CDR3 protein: CASSAGLAGTTDTQYF; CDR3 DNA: TGTGCCAGCAGCGCCGGACTAGCGGGTACCACAGATACGCAGTATTTT
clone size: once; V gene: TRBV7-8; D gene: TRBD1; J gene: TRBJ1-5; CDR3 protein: CASSLPTGDQSNQPQHF; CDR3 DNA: TGTGCCAGCAGCTTACCGACAGGGGATCAAAGCAATCAGCCCCAGCATTTT
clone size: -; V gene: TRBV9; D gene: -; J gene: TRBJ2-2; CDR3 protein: CASSSQPLGGWSGELFF; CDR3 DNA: TGTGCCAGCAGCTCCCAGCCTCTGGGGGGTTGGTCCGGGGAGCTGTTTTTT
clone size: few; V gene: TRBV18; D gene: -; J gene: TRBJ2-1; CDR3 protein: CASSPQVIEQFF; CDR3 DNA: TGTGCCAGCTCACCTCAGGTCATTGAGCAGTTCTTC
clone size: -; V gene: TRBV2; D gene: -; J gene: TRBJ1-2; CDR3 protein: CASSEGGYLGYTF; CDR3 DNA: TGTGCCAGCAGTGAGGGGGGTTATCTAGGCTACACCTTC
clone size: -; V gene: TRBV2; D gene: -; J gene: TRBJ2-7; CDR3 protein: CASSEWVASYEQYF; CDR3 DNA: TGTGCCAGCAGTGAATGGGTCGCTAGCTACGAGCAGTACTTC
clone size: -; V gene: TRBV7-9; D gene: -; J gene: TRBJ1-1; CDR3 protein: CASSLPIDRKNTEAFF; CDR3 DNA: TGTGCCAGCAGCTTACCTATAGACAGAAAGAACACTGAAGCTTTCTTT
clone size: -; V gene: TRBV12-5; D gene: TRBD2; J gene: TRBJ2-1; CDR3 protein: CASGLATLAGSSYNEQFF; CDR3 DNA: TGTGCTAGTGGTTTGGCTACACTAGCGGGAAGCTCCTACAATGAGCAGTTCTTC
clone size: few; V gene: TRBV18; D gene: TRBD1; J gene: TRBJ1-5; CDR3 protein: CASSPGQNQPQHF; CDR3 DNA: TGTGCCAGCTCACCGGGACAGAATCAGCCCCAGCATTTT
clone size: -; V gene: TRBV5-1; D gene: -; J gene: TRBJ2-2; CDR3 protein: CASSFGDMPTGELFF; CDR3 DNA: TGCGCCAGCAGCTTTGGCGACATGCCCACCGGGGAGCTGTTTTTT
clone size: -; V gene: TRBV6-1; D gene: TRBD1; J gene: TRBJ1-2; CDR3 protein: CASTNRGPVYGYTF; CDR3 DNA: TGTGCCAGCACAAACAGGGGGCCGGTCTATGGCTACACCTTC
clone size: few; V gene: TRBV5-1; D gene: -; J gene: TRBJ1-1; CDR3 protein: CASSLAPVAEAFF; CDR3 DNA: TGCGCCAGCAGCTTGGCCCCGGTGGCTGAAGCTTTCTTT
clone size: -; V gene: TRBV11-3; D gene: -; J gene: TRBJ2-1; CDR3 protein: CASSLGGSAYNEQFF; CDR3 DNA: TGTGCCAGCAGCTTAGGCGGGTCAGCCTACAATGAGCAGTTCTTC
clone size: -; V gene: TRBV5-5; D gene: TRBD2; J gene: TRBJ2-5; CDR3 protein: CASSTGLAETQYF; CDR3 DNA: TGTGCCAGCAGCACGGGACTAGCGGAGACCCAGTACTTC
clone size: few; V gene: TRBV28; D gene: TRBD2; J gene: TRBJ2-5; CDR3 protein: CASRTMSGRTPGTQYF; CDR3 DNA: TGTGCCAGCAGAACTATGAGCGGGAGGACGCCCGGGACCCAGTACTTC
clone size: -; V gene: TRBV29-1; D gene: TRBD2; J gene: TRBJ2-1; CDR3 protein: CSSRVSGGANEQFF; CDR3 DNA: TGCAGCTCAAGGGTTAGCGGGGGGGCGAACGAGCAGTTCTTC
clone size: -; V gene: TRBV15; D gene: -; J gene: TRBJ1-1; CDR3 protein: CATSRDLANTEAFF; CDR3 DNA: TGTGCCACCAGCAGAGACCTAGCGAACACTGAAGCTTTCTTT
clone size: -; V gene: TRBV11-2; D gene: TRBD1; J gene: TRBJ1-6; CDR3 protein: CASSLETGANSPLHF; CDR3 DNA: TGTGCCAGCAGCTTAGAAACAGGGGCGAATTCACCCCTCCACTTT
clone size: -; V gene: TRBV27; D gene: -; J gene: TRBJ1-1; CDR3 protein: CASSLDPGGLTEAFF; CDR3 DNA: TGTGCCAGCAGTTTAGATCCCGGGGGTCTGACTGAAGCTTTCTTT
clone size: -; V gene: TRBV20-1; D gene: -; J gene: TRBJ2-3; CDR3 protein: CSARSWDTQYF; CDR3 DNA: TGCAGTGCGAGGTCGTGGGATACGCAGTATTTT
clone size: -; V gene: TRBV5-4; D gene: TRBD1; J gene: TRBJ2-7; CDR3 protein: CASNPNQGAVSEQYF; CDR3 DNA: TGTGCCAGCAACCCAAATCAGGGGGCAGTCTCCGAGCAGTACTTC
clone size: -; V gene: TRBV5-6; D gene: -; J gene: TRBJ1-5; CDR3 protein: CASSLGARNQPQHF; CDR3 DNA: TGTGCCAGCAGCTTGGGGGCCCGGAATCAGCCCCAGCATTTT